This TCR beta chain came from a study of blood T cell repertoires in COVID-19. Overall study context: From T cells, B-cell-depleted T cells, or PBMCs came the material, which was cDNA or gDNA.

Under the authors' procedure: How many nucleated cells were present was estimated from reference gene primer amplification. Method: immunoSEQ multiplex PCR; TCRdb's copy keeps in-frame clones and lacks some. D and trimming were read from the DNA, whereas the V and J calls and clone size are those reported in that table. Of over 100,000 clones detected, about 72% appear once; the ten largest clones hold 1.5% to 2%. CDR3 length: 15 amino acids. Trimming removed 1 base from V and 3 bases from J; junction bases left unmatched: 4. CDR1 is SQVTM, CDR2 ANQGSEA, per germline. Sequencing was done on a sample of peripheral blood. The sequence derives from an older woman with acute or convalescent COVID-19. The chain employs TRBV29-1 and TRBJ1-3; 9 nucleotides agree with TRBD1. The CDR3 DNA sequence: TGCAGCGTTGAAGGGGGACAGGGAGATGGAAACACCATATATTTT. It encodes CSVEGGQGDGNTIYF.